This TCR beta chain was identified during a study of CD8+ T cells in alopecia areata. The CDR3 consists of 15 residues. Germline values: CDR1 SGHRS, CDR2 YFSETQ. Unmatched junction bases numbered 8, after V lost 4 bases and J lost 4 bases. As for treatment: oral pan-JAK inhibitor, 5-10 mg twice daily. Peripheral blood samples and lesional scalp punch biopsies were obtained from alopecia areata patients. The study, taken as a whole, reports: In lesional scalp, particularly from alopecia totalis/universalis, clonality was higher than in normal scalp.

RNA, once extracted, was reverse transcribed into cDNA for use as the sequencing template. Clones were read by immunoSEQ multiplex PCR, and TCRdb kept only the in-frame ones, dropping some. The profile shows 190,000 or so clones, 50% to 60% of them singletons. Notes on this clone: Its antigen is undetermined.

J is TRBJ2-5 and V is TRBV5-1, with 9 bases that match TRBD1. Material: CD4+ T cells sorted from blood, obtained at week 4, from a patient treated with tofacitinib. This receptor was taken from a human donor with alopecia areata. CDR3 loop: CASSPVLQGAETQYF. The CDR3 bases are TGCGCCAGCAGCCCGGTACTACAGGGGGCAGAGACCCAGTACTTC. Filled out from reference TRBV5-1 and TRBJ2-5, the complete variable domain reads KAGVTQTPRYLIKTRGQQVTLSCSPISGHRSVSWYQQTPGQGLQFLFEYFSETQRNKGNFPGRFSGRQFSNSRSEMNVSTLELGDSALYLCASSPVLQGAETQYFGPGTRLLVL.